One T cell receptor (beta chain) is described in this entry. The sample belongs to a study of T cell changes during pregnancy in multiple sclerosis. Germline CDR1 and CDR2: LGHNA and YSLEER. The junction had 7 bases not matched to a gene; V was cut back by 4 bases and J by 1 base. This CDR3 has 15 residues. The table came from immunoSEQ multiplex PCR; TCRdb's copy has only in-frame clones and leaves some out. The sample carries tens of thousands of clones, 90% recorded once. The sample consisted of peripheral blood, taken in the third trimester of pregnancy. The sequence was obtained from a female donor with multiple sclerosis, enrolled in a pregnancy study. The rearrangement uses TRBV4-3 and TRBJ2-7; 7 bases are a match to TRBD1. The CDR3 protein is CASSRYRDRSYEQYF. The CDR3 region has the DNA TGCGCCAGCAGCCGATACCGGGACAGATCCTACGAGCAGTACTTC.